These 32 T cell receptor beta chains originate from one sample sequenced in a study of shared clonotypes between healthy human individuals. Sequencing was performed with immunoSEQ multiplex PCR; in TCRdb, only in-frame clones are kept and a portion is missing. The sample yields about half a million clones, roughly 80% seen once. Specimen: PBMCs. These receptors all come from a woman between 40 and 50 years old in good health. Some clones in this sample may be carry-over from other donors' samples.

Note on this clone: This sequence may be a read error, since a much larger clone differs from it by one base. The chain recombines TRBV11-2 with TRBJ2-1; 7 bases align to TRBD2. The CDR3 extends over 18 amino acids. J gave up 6 bases and V 5 bases, and 19 bases lay outside the gene matches. From germline, CDR1 is SGHAT and CDR2 FQNNGV. CDR3 in amino acids: CASSPLRLVGGPGNEQFF. The CDR3 nucleotides read TGTGCCAGCAGCCCCCTTAGACTAGTGGGAGGGCCTGGCAATGAGCAGTTCTTC.

Notes on this clone: Since a far larger clone is one base different, this is likely a read error. The same CDR3 also results from other DNA sequences found in this sample. The chain has TRBV29-1 and TRBJ2-7, with D tentatively TRBD2 (5 bases). CDR3 size: 12 residues. Germline assignment: CDR1 SQVTM and CDR2 ANQGSEA. CDR3 nucleotide sequence: TGTAGCGTTGAGGTCAGTACCTACGAGCAGTACTTC. Translating it yields CSVEVSTYEQYF.

The count of this clone is one. The V gene is TRBV6-6, the J gene TRBJ1-1, with D perhaps TRBD1 (6 bases). From germline, CDR1 is MNHNY and CDR2 SVGAGI (reference sequence). This CDR3 region has 14 residues. With 6 bases removed from V and 4 bases from J, the gap between germline ends came to 15 bases. CDR3 region: CASSSQGGGTEAFF. The CDR3 region has the DNA TGTGCCAGCAGCTCACAGGGAGGAGGCACTGAAGCTTTCTTT.

Points on this clone: Only one base separates this from a far larger clonotype, so it likely reflects a read error. Other DNA sequences in the same sample also yield this CDR3. The chain employs TRBV19 and TRBJ1-5; perhaps TRBD1 as D (5 bases). Trimming pared 10 bases from V and 1 base from J, leaving 17 bases between. CDR1 is LNHDA and CDR2 is SQIVND in the germline V gene (reference sequence). CDR3 length: 15 residues. In nucleotides, the CDR3 is TGTGCCACTAACGCGGACACTACAAGCAATCAGCCCCAGCATTTT. It is translated as CATNADTTSNQPQHF.

V is TRBV7-8 and J is TRBJ2-3; D uncertain. Germline CDR1 reads SGHVS; CDR2 reads FQNEAQ. Trimming took 4 bases from V and 2 from J, leaving 16 bases between them. The CDR3 runs 16 residues. The CDR3: CASSSQRAYNTDTQYF. DNA for the CDR3: TGTGCCAGCAGCTCACAAAGAGCTTATAACACAGATACGCAGTATTTT.

V usage is TRBV15 and J usage is TRBJ2-6; 9 bases match TRBD1. This CDR3 spans 18 amino acids. Germline loops: CDR1 LNHNV, CDR2 YYDKDF (reference sequence). Germline trimming cut 2 bases from V and 0 bases from J; bases unmatched to any gene: 5. The CDR3 loop reads CATSRPDRGYSGANVLTF. CDR3 nucleotide sequence: TGTGCCACCAGCAGACCGGACAGGGGATACTCTGGGGCCAACGTCCTGACTTTC.

Note on this clone: A read error may account for a junction end that differs from germline. The genes are TRBV2 and TRBJ2-1; TRBD1 might be the D (6 bases). This CDR3 has 12 amino acids. CDR1 is SNHLY and CDR2 is FYNNEI in the germline V gene. The CDR3 reads CASSAPGQSRLF. CDR3 coding DNA: TGTGCCAGCAGTGCACCGGGACAATCCCGACTCTTC. Based on the CDR3 plus reference TRBV2 and TRBJ2-1, the full variable domain is EPEVTQTPSHQVTQMGQEVILRCVPISNHLYFYWYRQILGQKVEFLVSFYNNEISEKSEIFDDQFSVERPDGSNFTLKIRSTKLEDSAMYFCASSAPGQSRLFGPGTRLTVL.

This sequence joins TRBV9 and TRBJ2-1, with a weak D call TRBD2 (6 bases). Germline-derived CDR1 and CDR2 are SGDLS and YYNGEE. The ends were cut back, 0 bases at V and 2 bases at J, with 12 bases in the middle. The CDR3 covers 16 residues. The CDR3 region has the DNA TGTGCCAGCAGCGTAGCTTGGCGGGACCCCTACAATGAGCAGTTCTTC. Residues: CASSVAWRDPYNEQFF.

The J gene is TRBJ1-1, the V gene TRBV6-1; no clear D gene. CDR1 and CDR2 from the germline V gene are MNHNS and SASEGT. This CDR3 has 13 residues. V gave up 6 bases and J gave up 1 base, with 9 bases separating them. This CDR3 is CASSDTENTEAFF. As DNA, the CDR3 is TGTGCCAGCAGCGATACAGAGAACACTGAAGCTTTCTTT.

V usage is TRBV28 and J usage is TRBJ1-1; possibly TRBD1 for D (5 bases). Germline values: CDR1 MDHEN, CDR2 SYDVKM. There are 15 residues in the CDR3. The ends were cut back, 4 bases at V and 9 bases at J, with 21 bases in the middle. The CDR3 coding sequence is TGTGCCAGCAGTTCTATGGGGGGAGGGCTGGTGAAAGCTTTCTTT. Translation: CASSSMGGGLVKAFF.

The J gene is TRBJ1-4, the V gene TRBV5-1; TRBD1 matches at 10 bases. In germline, CDR1 is SGHRS, CDR2 YFSETQ. V lost 1 base to trimming and J lost 8 bases; unmatched junction nucleotides: 5. This CDR3 region has 15 residues. CDR3 DNA: TGCGCCAGCAGCTTGACCGGGACAGGGGAAGAAAAACTGTTTTTT. It yields the protein CASSLTGTGEEKLFF.

This clone has ten or more counts. The sample has other DNA sequences that encode this CDR3 too. J is TRBJ2-5 and V is TRBV25-1, with TRBD1 matching over 8 bases. The end of the DNA aligns better with TRBJ2-7, so the J call may be wrong. Germline V gene sequence: CDR1 MGHDK, CDR2 SYGVNS. The CDR3 sequence is 14 residues long. DNA of the CDR3: TGTGCCAGCGGCGGACAGGGTCGATCCTACGAGCAGTACTTC. Residues: CASGGQGRSYEQYF.

This clone was recorded once. The J gene is TRBJ2-5, the V gene TRBV30; 7 bases match TRBD2. Germline loops: CDR1 GTSNPN, CDR2 SVGIG (reference sequence). The trim removed 8 bases at V and 0 bases at J, leaving 0 bases unmatched. The CDR3 is made up of 11 amino acids. The CDR3 spells CAGGDQETQYF. For the CDR3, the DNA is TGTGCCGGGGGGGACCAAGAGACCCAGTACTTC.

As to this clone: This sequence is one base from a far larger clone and is likely a read error. The chain combines TRBV13 with TRBJ1-3; D is uncertain. This CDR3 has 16 residues. CDR1 and CDR2 (germline): PRHDT, FYEKMQ (reference sequence). The V end lost 4 bases, the J end lost 6 bases, and 19 bases lay between the germline ends. The CDR3 protein is CASSWSMDRSLNTIYF. The CDR3 coding sequence is TGTGCCAGCAGCTGGTCCATGGACCGGAGTCTAAACACCATATATTTT.

The J gene is TRBJ2-7, the V gene TRBV27; the match to TRBD1 covers 9 bases. CDR1 and CDR2 (germline): MNHEY, SMNVEV (reference sequence). J lost 2 bases, V lost 6 bases, and 8 bases had no gene match. The CDR3 loop spans 15 amino acids. CDR3 in DNA: TGTGCCAGCAGGGTTACAGGGGGCGCAACCTACGAGCAGTACTTC. Translation gives CASRVTGGATYEQYF.

This clone was recorded many times. Other nucleotide sequences from this sample produce the same CDR3. V is TRBV5-6 and J is TRBJ2-1; TRBD2 might be the D (5 bases). In germline, CDR1 is SGHDT, CDR2 YYEEEE. The CDR3 has 13 residues. V dropped 4 bases and J dropped 5 bases, with 10 bases sitting between them. CDR3 nucleotide sequence: TGTGCCAGCAGCCCTGGACTGAACAATGAGCAGTTCTTC. It specifies CASSPGLNNEQFF.

Remarks on this clone: A read error likely explains this, since a far larger clone differs by one base. This chain joins TRBV4-2 and TRBJ1-2, with a tentative D call TRBD1 (5 bases). The CDR3 covers 17 residues. The germline V gene encodes CDR1 LGHNA and CDR2 YNFKEQ. V was trimmed by 4 bases and J by 4 bases, leaving 22 bases between them. This chain's CDR3 is CASSPGSGMEYGYGYTF. The CDR3 nucleotides are TGTGCCAGCAGCCCAGGGTCGGGCATGGAGTACGGCTATGGCTACACCTTC.

This clone was seen a single time. CDR3: CASSQVKGTEAFF. In DNA, the CDR3 is TGTGCCAGCAGCCAAGTTAAGGGCACTGAAGCTTTCTTT. The V and J genes are TRBV6-5 and TRBJ1-1; D is undetermined. This CDR3 spans 13 amino acids. The germline V gene encodes CDR1 MNHEY and CDR2 SVGAGI. V gave up 6 bases and J gave up 4 bases, with 12 bases separating them.

The V and J genes are TRBV28 and TRBJ2-7; 7 nucleotides line up with TRBD1. The CDR3 sequence is 15 residues long. J lost 4 bases, V lost 10 bases, and 16 bases had no gene match. Germline CDR1 and CDR2: MDHEN and SYDVKM. The CDR3 DNA reads as TGTGCCACCCTAGGGGGCCCAGTTCCCCCTTACGAGCAGTACTTC. Residues: CATLGGPVPPYEQYF.

The chain is built from TRBV11-2 and TRBJ2-2; TRBD2 aligns across 8 bases. V lost 2 bases to trimming and J lost 6 bases; unmatched junction nucleotides: 8. From germline, CDR1 is SGHAT and CDR2 FQNNGV. This CDR3 is 16 amino acids long. CDR3 coding DNA: TGTGCCAGCAGCTTACGGACCAGCGGGAGTTCCGGGGAGCTGTTTTTT. Translated: CASSLRTSGSSGELFF. Full variable domain (remainder filled in from reference TRBV11-2 and TRBJ2-2): EAGVAQSPRYKIIEKRQSVAFWCNPISGHATLYWYQQILGQGPKLLIQFQNNGVVDDSQLPKDRFSAERLKGVDSTLKIQPAKLEDSAVYLCASSLRTSGSSGELFFGEGSRLTVL.

The J gene is TRBJ1-1, the V gene TRBV6-1; no clear D gene. The CDR3 is 13 residues long. V was shortened by 7 bases and J by 1 base, with 10 bases between the two germline ends. Germline CDR1 MNHNS, CDR2 SASEGT. The CDR3, as DNA: TGTGCCAGCACTTCCAGAGAGAACACTGAAGCTTTCTTT. Protein product: CASTSRENTEAFF.

The chain uses TRBV7-6 and TRBJ2-3; 11 bases align to TRBD2. The CDR3 length is 17 residues. CDR1 is SGHVS and CDR2 is FNYEAQ in the germline V gene. Trimming took 5 bases from V and 4 from J; bases not matched to a gene: 11. The CDR3 loop is CASSRFPTSGDSDTQYF. In DNA form, the CDR3 reads TGTGCCAGCAGCCGGTTTCCGACTAGCGGGGATTCAGATACGCAGTATTTT.

This clone was counted between two and nine times. Just one base apart from a much larger clone, this may be a read error. Other DNA sequences in this sample translate to the same CDR3. The chain couples TRBV4-3 to TRBJ2-6; D is undetermined. This CDR3 is 16 amino acids long. Germline V gives CDR1 LGHNA, CDR2 YSLEER. V was shortened by 1 base and J by 6 bases, with 13 bases between the two germline ends. The CDR3: CASSQVPGGEANVLTF. The CDR3 DNA reads TGCGCCAGCAGCCAAGTCCCCGGCGGTGAGGCCAACGTCCTGACTTTC.

A remark on this clone: The CDR3 carries no conserved terminal phenylalanine or tryptophan, so it likely arises from a read error. This chain uses TRBV4-1 with TRBJ1-1; weak D call: TRBD1 (5 bases). V was pared by 4 bases and J by 4 bases, with 16 bases between. Germline V gene lookup returns CDR1 MGHRA and CDR2 YSYEKL. This CDR3 contains 15 residues. In DNA, the CDR3 is TGCGCCAGCAGCCCGTTCAGTGGGGACGGCACTGAAGCTTTCTCT. Protein product: CASSPFSGDGTEAFS.

Regarding this clone: The likely explanation is a read error, given a far larger clone one base away. The rearrangement uses TRBV5-4 and TRBJ2-7; 11 nucleotides align to TRBD2. The V gene end was trimmed by 1 base and the J gene end by 5 bases; junction bases not matched to a gene: 2. Germline V lookup: CDR1 SGHNT, CDR2 YYREEE (reference sequence). The CDR3 covers 14 residues. The CDR3 DNA is TGTGCCAGCAGCTTGACTAGCGGGAGTAACGAGCAGTACTTC. Residues: CASSLTSGSNEQYF.

V usage is TRBV29-1 and J usage is TRBJ1-1; 11 bases align to TRBD1. CDR1 and CDR2 from the germline V gene are SQVTM and ANQGSEA. J gave up 3 bases and V 1 base, and 1 base lay outside the gene matches. The CDR3 contains 14 residues. Written as DNA, the CDR3 is TGCAGCGTTGAAGGGACAGGGGGCCACACTGAAGCTTTCTTT. It specifies CSVEGTGGHTEAFF.

The chain uses TRBV18 and TRBJ2-7; no definite D call. This CDR3 contains 13 residues. V shed 4 bases and J shed 3 bases, with 10 bases lying between them. CDR1 is KGHSH and CDR2 is LQKENI in the germline V gene. CDR3 DNA: TGTGCCAGCTCACTTGACGCCATCTACGAGCAGTACTTC. It translates to CASSLDAIYEQYF.

The V and J genes are TRBV27 and TRBJ2-2, with D hard to call. The CDR3 spans 16 residues. Germline V lookup: CDR1 MNHEY, CDR2 SMNVEV (reference sequence). V lost 5 bases, J lost 0 bases, and 13 bases lay in between. The CDR3 DNA sequence: TGTGCCAGCAGTCAAGGACCTTTACCGAACACCGGGGAGCTGTTTTTT. Translation: CASSQGPLPNTGELFF.

Notes on this clone: The sample has other DNA sequences that encode this CDR3 too. This chain connects TRBV5-1 to TRBJ2-3, with D tentatively TRBD2 (6 bases). Germline lookup yields CDR1 SGHRS and CDR2 YFSETQ. This CDR3 spans 14 amino acids. Trimming stripped 0 bases from V and 5 bases from J, with 10 bases between. The CDR3 reads CASSLAGRGDTQYF. CDR3 sequence (DNA): TGCGCCAGCAGCTTGGCCGGGAGAGGAGATACGCAGTATTTT.

This rearrangement joins TRBV7-6 to TRBJ2-3; 7 bases are shared with TRBD2. CDR1 is SGHVS, CDR2 FNYEAQ, per germline. Losses at the gene ends were 5 bases for V and 0 bases for J; bases not matched to a gene: 8. The CDR3 runs 16 residues. The CDR3 DNA is TGTGCCAGCAGCCCTCGTGGGAGGGCCAGCACAGATACGCAGTATTTT. This translates into CASSPRGRASTDTQYF.

A word on this clone: A clone one base away is much larger, so this may be a read error. This chain uses TRBV2 with TRBJ2-3; D uncertain. CDR3 length: 12 amino acids. The germline V and J ends were trimmed by 4 bases and 0 bases, with 2 bases remaining between them. Germline CDR1 is SNHLY and CDR2 is FYNNEI. Here the CDR3 reads CASSASTDTQYF. CDR3 bases: TGTGCCAGCAGTGCTAGCACAGATACGCAGTATTTT.

Details on this clone: This CDR3 is also generated by other DNA sequences in the sample. This chain joins TRBV19 and TRBJ1-4, with TRBD1 identical over 7 bases. CDR1 is LNHDA, CDR2 SQIVND, per germline (reference sequence). There are 15 residues in the CDR3. J was trimmed by 3 bases and V by 4 bases; bases with no gene match: 5. CDR3 sequence reads: CASSTRQGPNEKLFF. As DNA, the CDR3 is TGTGCCAGTAGTACCCGACAGGGTCCTAATGAAAAACTGTTTTTT. Supplemented by reference TRBV19 and TRBJ1-4, the full variable domain reads DGGITQSPKYLFRKEGQNVTLSCEQNLNHDAMYWYRQDPGQGLRLIYYSQIVNDFQKGDIAEGYSVSREKKESFPLTVTSAQKNPTAFYLCASSTRQGPNEKLFFGSGTQLSVL.